This T cell receptor beta chain was captured by sequencing in a study of cytomegalovirus exposure and HLA in healthy donors. The overall study: A preliminary data release comprised around 85 million unique TCRs obtained from HLA-typed donors. Findings and caveats of the study: Later analysis found that TCR beta chains associated with HLA were more clonally expanded than other, equally common chains. Rarity characterized most TCR sequences, yet some public TCRs appeared in many donors. Roughly uniform sequencing depth across donors was assumed, possibly incorrectly.

A note on this clone: Antigen: not known.

The PCR had 60 Vbeta and 13 Jbeta primers. Generated by immunoSEQ multiplex PCR, the TCRdb table keeps only in-frame clones and is missing some. Of some 180,000 clones in the sample, more than 65% were seen once. The CDR3 contains 14 residues. V lost 0 bases and J lost 0, with 4 bases in between. Germline assignment: CDR1 SGDLS and CDR2 YYNGEE. The chain uses TRBV9 and TRBJ1-3; no definite D call. The sequence was collected from a female donor in good health and CMV-seronegative. Sequenced: PBMCs. The CDR3 region is CASSVDNSGNTIYF. CDR3 nucleotide sequence: TGTGCCAGCAGCGTAGACAACTCTGGAAACACCATATATTTT.